The source of this T cell receptor beta chain is a study of T cell repertoires in cytomegalovirus infection. Study as a whole: TCR beta signatures that were public indicated CMV infection and matching HLA type.

This clonotype appeared many times. V was trimmed by 1 base and J by 3 bases, leaving 9 bases between them. Per germline, CDR1 SGHVS and CDR2 FQNEAQ. The CDR3 extends over 14 amino acids. TCRdb re-analysed the reads in MiXCR, keeping a single row per CDR3 protein. The sample includes some 320,000 distinct CDR3 sequences, over 7.5% of them seen just once. The chain carries TRBV7-8 and TRBJ1-1, with no clear D. Sequencing input: PBMCs. The receptor was derived from a human donor in good health (CMV status not recorded). Some clones in this sample may be carry-over from other donors' samples. The CDR3 loop is CASSLGGRYTEAFF. Here the CDR3 DNA reads TGTGCCAGCAGCTTAGGAGGGCGATACACTGAAGCTTTCTTT.